The 5 T cell receptor beta chains below all came from one sample that was sequenced in a study of blood T cells in healthy people across ages. Using a J-beta primer mix together with a sample-barcoded 5' primer, a second PCR was run for roughly 7 to 12 cycles. In TCRdb, the 5' RACE reads were re-called with MiXCR into one record per CDR3 protein. Of around 1,100,000 distinct CDR3 sequences detected, less than 45% appear once; the ten largest clones hold approximately 14%. Sequences were obtained from blood. These receptors came from a man aged 18-30 years in good health.

There are many counts of this clonotype. V usage is TRBV4-3 and J usage is TRBJ1-2, with D possibly TRBD1 on 5 matching bases. V lost 3 bases, J lost 3 bases, and 11 bases lay in between. The germline CDR1 and CDR2 sequences are LGHNA and YSLEER. CDR3 size: 14 residues. CDR3: CASSQDIEDYGYTF. The DNA of the CDR3 is TGCGCCAGCAGCCAGGACATCGAAGACTATGGCTACACCTTC.

The chain joins TRBV20-1 to TRBJ1-1, with D possibly being TRBD1 (5 bases). This CDR3 comprises 12 residues. V was clipped by 5 bases and J by 5 bases, with 12 bases between them. Germline V gene lookup returns CDR1 DFQATT and CDR2 SNEGSKA (reference sequence). CDR3 sequence reads: CSAGRDGTEAFF. CDR3 bases: TGCAGTGCTGGCAGGGATGGTACTGAAGCTTTCTTT.

The chain uses TRBV27 and TRBJ2-3, with D maybe TRBD1 (8 bases). This CDR3 has 15 amino acids. CDR1 and CDR2 (germline): MNHEY, SMNVEV (reference sequence). V lost 3 bases, J lost 4 bases, and 14 bases lay in between. CDR3 bases: TGTGCCAGCAGTTTTCGGACAGGGAGGGCAGATACGCAGTATTTT. It specifies CASSFRTGRADTQYF.

This clonotype has more than one count but fewer than ten. The chain recombines TRBV27 with TRBJ2-1, with D possibly being TRBD1 (5 bases). Trimming took off 6 bases at V and 11 bases at J, with 14 bases between the two ends. The CDR3 loop spans 12 amino acids. CDR1 MNHEY and CDR2 SMNVEV come from the germline V gene (reference sequence). The CDR3: CASSFRVVQQFF. The CDR3 DNA reads TGTGCCAGCAGCTTCAGGGTTGTGCAGCAGTTCTTC.

The table lists this clonotype with a few counts. The genes are TRBV6-1 and TRBJ1-4, with D perhaps TRBD1 (5 bases). The CDR3 contains 14 residues. CDR1 is MNHNS, CDR2 SASEGT, per germline. Trimming removed 7 bases at V and 7 bases at J, with 16 bases between. CDR3: CASTPVRGGEKLFF. CDR3 nucleotide sequence: TGTGCCAGCACCCCCGTTAGGGGAGGTGAAAAACTGTTTTTT.